Listed here is a single TCR beta chain. Amplification used 60 Vbeta primers and 13 Jbeta primers. Only in-frame clones appear in the TCRdb table, and some are missing; sequencing was by immunoSEQ multiplex PCR. The sample contains about 190,000 clones, approximately 90% of which appear only once. The data stem from a study of cytomegalovirus exposure and HLA in healthy donors. CDR3 size: 15 residues. Germline trimming cut 5 bases from V and 4 bases from J; bases unmatched to any gene: 3. Looked up from germline, CDR1 is SNHLY and CDR2 is FYNNEI. The clonotype originates from a boy aged 2 to 10 in good health and CMV-seronegative. The chain couples TRBV2 to TRBJ2-1; TRBD2 matches at 12 bases. The sample comprised PBMCs. The CDR3 DNA sequence: TGTGCCAGCAGTCGGACTAGCGGGGAGTACAATGAGCAGTTCTTC. This sequence encodes CASSRTSGEYNEQFF. The variable domain in full, completed from reference TRBV2 and TRBJ2-1, reads EPEVTQTPSHQVTQMGQEVILRCVPISNHLYFYWYRQILGQKVEFLVSFYNNEISEKSEIFDDQFSVERPDGSNFTLKIRSTKLEDSAMYFCASSRTSGEYNEQFFGPGTRLTVL.